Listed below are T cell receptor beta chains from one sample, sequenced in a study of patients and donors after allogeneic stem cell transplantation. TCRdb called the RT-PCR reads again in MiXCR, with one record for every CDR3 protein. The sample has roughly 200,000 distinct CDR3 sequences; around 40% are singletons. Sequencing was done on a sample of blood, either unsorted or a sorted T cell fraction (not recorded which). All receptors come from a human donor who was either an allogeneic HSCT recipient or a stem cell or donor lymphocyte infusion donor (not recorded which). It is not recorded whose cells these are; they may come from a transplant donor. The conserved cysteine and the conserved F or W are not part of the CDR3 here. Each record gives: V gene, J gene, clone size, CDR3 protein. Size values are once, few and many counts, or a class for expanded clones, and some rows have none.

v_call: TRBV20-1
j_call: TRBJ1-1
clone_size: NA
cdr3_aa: SAQGQRSNTEAF

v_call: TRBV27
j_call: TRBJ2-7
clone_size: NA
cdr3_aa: ASSRDRVSSYEQY

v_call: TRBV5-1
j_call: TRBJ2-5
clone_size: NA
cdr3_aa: ASSPEGQAWYQETQY

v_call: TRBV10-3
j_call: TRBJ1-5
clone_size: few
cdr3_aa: AISGAASNQPQH

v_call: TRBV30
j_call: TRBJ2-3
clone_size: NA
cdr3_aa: AWSLRDHTQY

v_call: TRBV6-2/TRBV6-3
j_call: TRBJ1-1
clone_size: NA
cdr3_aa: ASSYYGQSMNTEAF

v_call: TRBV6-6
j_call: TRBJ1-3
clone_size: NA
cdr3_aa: ASSSGPALNTIY

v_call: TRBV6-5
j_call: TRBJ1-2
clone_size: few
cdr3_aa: ASSYLGSYT

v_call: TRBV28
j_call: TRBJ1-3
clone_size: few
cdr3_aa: ASSFRGTGYRNTIY

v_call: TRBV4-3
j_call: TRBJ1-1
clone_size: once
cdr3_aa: ASSQDRYGNTEAF

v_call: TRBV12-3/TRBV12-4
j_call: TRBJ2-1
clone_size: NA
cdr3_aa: ASRDRGNEQF

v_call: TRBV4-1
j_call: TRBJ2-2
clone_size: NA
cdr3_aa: ASSQGEILGGELF

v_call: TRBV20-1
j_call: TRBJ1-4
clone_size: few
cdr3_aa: SALTGTGEKLF

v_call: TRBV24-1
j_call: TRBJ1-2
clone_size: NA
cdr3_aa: ATSGASRADYT

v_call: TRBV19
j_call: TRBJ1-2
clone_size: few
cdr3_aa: ASSPSGGYGYT

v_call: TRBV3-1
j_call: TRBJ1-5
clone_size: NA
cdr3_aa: ASSQGTGGYQPQH

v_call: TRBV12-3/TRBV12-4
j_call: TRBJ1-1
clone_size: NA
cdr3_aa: ASSIGGLSGAEAF

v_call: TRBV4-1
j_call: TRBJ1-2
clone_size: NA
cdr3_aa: ASSHPQGGTYGYT

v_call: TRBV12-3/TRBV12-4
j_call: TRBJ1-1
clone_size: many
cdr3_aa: ASSLTGGSNTEAF

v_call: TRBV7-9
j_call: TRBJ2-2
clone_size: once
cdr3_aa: ASSLAYRRNTGELF

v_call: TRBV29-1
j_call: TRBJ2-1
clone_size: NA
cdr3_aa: SVEGEKGGPPYNEQF

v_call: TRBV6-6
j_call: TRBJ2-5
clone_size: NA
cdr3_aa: ASSYTGTGKQY

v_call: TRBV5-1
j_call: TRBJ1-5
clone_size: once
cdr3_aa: ASSLYGYSNQPQH

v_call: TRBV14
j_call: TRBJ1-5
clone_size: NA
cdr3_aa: ASRLTEGQPQH

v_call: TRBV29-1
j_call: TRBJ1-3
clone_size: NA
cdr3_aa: SVEGAGNTIY

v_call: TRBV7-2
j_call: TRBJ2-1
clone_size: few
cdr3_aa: ASSRRTSGSYNEQF

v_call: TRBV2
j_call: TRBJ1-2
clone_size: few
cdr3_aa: ASSEEVWGNYGYT

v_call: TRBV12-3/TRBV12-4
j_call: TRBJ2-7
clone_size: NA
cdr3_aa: ASSSATGKNVYEQY

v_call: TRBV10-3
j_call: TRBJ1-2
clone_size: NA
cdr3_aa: AISTTGTADGYT

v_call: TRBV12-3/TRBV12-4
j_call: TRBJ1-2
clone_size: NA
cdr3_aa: ASSLGWTDSLYGYT

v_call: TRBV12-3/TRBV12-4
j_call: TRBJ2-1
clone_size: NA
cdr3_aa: ASSSTSGGAEEQF

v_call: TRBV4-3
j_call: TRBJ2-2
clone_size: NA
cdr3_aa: ASSQDLAGAGELF

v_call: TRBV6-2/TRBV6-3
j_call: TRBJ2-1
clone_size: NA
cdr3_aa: ASSPTSIGGEQF

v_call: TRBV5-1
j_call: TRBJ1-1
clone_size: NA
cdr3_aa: ASSLTTKEAF

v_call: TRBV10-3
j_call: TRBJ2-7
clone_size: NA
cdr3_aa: AIRKGTEGSYEQY

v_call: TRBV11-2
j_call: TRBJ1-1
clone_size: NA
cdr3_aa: ASSLIAGTGISAEAF

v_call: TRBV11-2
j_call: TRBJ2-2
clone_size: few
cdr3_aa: ASTSWAPGNTGELF

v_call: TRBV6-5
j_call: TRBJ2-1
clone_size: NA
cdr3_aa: ASSNHPRDNERF

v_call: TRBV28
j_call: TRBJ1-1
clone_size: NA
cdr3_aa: ASSPGTTEAF

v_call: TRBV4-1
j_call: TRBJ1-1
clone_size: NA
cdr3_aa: ASSGGLVNTEAF

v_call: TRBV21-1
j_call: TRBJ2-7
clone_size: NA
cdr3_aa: ASSKADIMTVYEQY

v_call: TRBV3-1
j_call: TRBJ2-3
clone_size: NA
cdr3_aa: ASSQVRAEQY

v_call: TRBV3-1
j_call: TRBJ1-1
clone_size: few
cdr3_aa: ASRDGGGKNTEAF

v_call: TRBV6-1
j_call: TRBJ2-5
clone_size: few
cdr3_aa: ASSLRESQY

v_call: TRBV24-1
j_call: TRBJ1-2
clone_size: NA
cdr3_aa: ATSEPGGGYT

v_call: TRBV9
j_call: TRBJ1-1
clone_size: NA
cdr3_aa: ASSTKKQGGNTEAF

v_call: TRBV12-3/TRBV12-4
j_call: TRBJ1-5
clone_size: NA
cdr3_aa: ASSQRTGQNQPQH

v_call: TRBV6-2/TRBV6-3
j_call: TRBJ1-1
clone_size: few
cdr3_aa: ASRGPGLEAF

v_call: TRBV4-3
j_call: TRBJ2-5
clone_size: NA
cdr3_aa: ASSQDRTPGETQY